This T cell receptor (beta chain) was sequenced for a study of blood T cell repertoires in COVID-19. With 2 bases clipped from V and 7 bases from J, the junction kept 2 bases outside the gene matches. The CDR3 totals 14 residues. Germline CDR1 reads SGHRS; CDR2 reads YFSETQ. This clone occurred once. TCRdb's table, derived via immunoSEQ multiplex PCR, lists solely in-frame clones and lacks some. Of hundreds of thousands of clones listed, around nine tenths are singletons. This TCR was sampled from a man in his forties or fifties who had recovered from COVID-19. The rearrangement uses TRBV5-1 and TRBJ1-6, with 8 bases identical to TRBD1. The sample taken for sequencing was PBMCs or T cells enriched from blood (not recorded which). CDR3 amino acids: CASSLQGVNSPLHF. CDR3 nucleotide sequence: TGCGCCAGCAGCTTACAGGGGGTAAATTCACCCCTCCACTTT.